A selection of T cell receptor beta chains follows, all from one sample in a study of radiation and T cells in renal cell carcinoma. Assay used: immunoSEQ multiplex PCR; TCRdb lists only in-frame clones, some missing. Among 100,000 to 150,000 clones listed, about four fifths were seen once. This sample comprised blood, obtained from a patient whose treatment included radiotherapy and nephrectomy. These receptors all stem from a man aged 50-60 years with renal cell carcinoma. Both conserved end residues are trimmed from each CDR3. The order of the fields is V gene, J gene, clone size, CDR3 protein. Not all rows give a size; the values are once, few, many and, for expanded clones, a class.

V: TRBV28
J: TRBJ1-5
size: NA
CDR3: ASSLPDLFNQPQH

V: TRBV28
J: TRBJ2-7
size: NA
CDR3: ASRTSGANYEQY

V: TRBV6-5
J: TRBJ1-2
size: NA
CDR3: AGIQGPLANYGYT

V: TRBV18
J: TRBJ1-4
size: once
CDR3: ASSPSRGREKLF

V: TRBV5-1
J: TRBJ1-5
size: once
CDR3: ASSFHLNRDRLSQPQH

V: TRBV19
J: TRBJ1-1
size: NA
CDR3: ASSIGRTEAF

V: TRBV18
J: TRBJ2-4
size: NA
CDR3: ASSPRSSLGNIQY

V: TRBV15
J: TRBJ2-5
size: once
CDR3: ATALAGAETQY

V: TRBV10-2
J: TRBJ1-2
size: few
CDR3: ASSGPLDSLGYT

V: TRBV13
J: TRBJ2-2
size: NA
CDR3: ASSWAQAAGELF

V: TRBV2
J: TRBJ1-5
size: NA
CDR3: ASSRVPGGDQPQH

V: TRBV5-1
J: TRBJ2-1
size: NA
CDR3: ASSGTSTYNEQF

V: TRBV2
J: TRBJ1-2
size: NA
CDR3: ASNQLNRGQGYT

V: TRBV30
J: TRBJ2-7
size: once
CDR3: AWSRTGKDEQY

V: TRBV4-2
J: TRBJ2-7
size: NA
CDR3: ASSQEVQGFYEQY

V: TRBV20-1
J: TRBJ2-1
size: once
CDR3: SALRVEQF

V: TRBV9
J: TRBJ1-2
size: few
CDR3: ASSYGTGDYGYT

V: TRBV5-1
J: TRBJ2-7
size: NA
CDR3: ASSLLGTDDEQY

V: TRBV4-1
J: TRBJ2-1
size: NA
CDR3: ASSQDRLAGGYNSNNEQF

V: TRBV27
J: TRBJ2-7
size: NA
CDR3: ASSSRQGAHYEQY

V: TRBV4-2
J: TRBJ1-2
size: NA
CDR3: ASSQDLTGKNYGYT

V: TRBV15
J: TRBJ1-4
size: once
CDR3: ATSRDGAHPARTNEKLF

V: TRBV11-2
J: TRBJ1-2
size: NA
CDR3: ASRVTGGRGGYT

V: TRBV11-2
J: TRBJ1-5
size: few
CDR3: ASSLGGQENQPQH

V: TRBV5-6
J: TRBJ1-2
size: NA
CDR3: ASSFPPDRVDYGYT

V: TRBV2
J: TRBJ2-3
size: NA
CDR3: ASSEGKESSTDTQC

V: TRBV5-1
J: TRBJ2-3
size: NA
CDR3: ASSWGTDTQY

V: TRBV5-1
J: TRBJ2-2
size: NA
CDR3: ASTESGRETGELF

V: TRBV4-2
J: TRBJ2-1
size: NA
CDR3: ASSQDLLVNEQF

V: TRBV30
J: TRBJ1-5
size: NA
CDR3: AWSLQGGQPQH

V: TRBV28
J: TRBJ2-7
size: few
CDR3: ASSLIRSGEQY

V: TRBV18
J: TRBJ2-7
size: NA
CDR3: ASSPPGGPYEQY

V: TRBV28
J: TRBJ1-2
size: few
CDR3: ASSLSYGTGTNYGYT

V: TRBV18
J: TRBJ2-5
size: NA
CDR3: ASSPLGDSETQY

V: TRBV6-4
J: TRBJ2-2
size: NA
CDR3: ASREFAGGELF

V: TRBV30
J: TRBJ1-3
size: NA
CDR3: AWAGNSGNTIY

V: TRBV10-3
J: TRBJ2-7
size: few
CDR3: AISEQGSYEQY

V: TRBV19
J: TRBJ1-5
size: NA
CDR3: ASSIGRTENQPQH

V: TRBV7-2
J: TRBJ2-7
size: few
CDR3: ASSSHRTFYEQY

V: TRBV7-8
J: TRBJ1-2
size: NA
CDR3: ASSLFSAISNYGYT

V: TRBV5-6
J: TRBJ2-2
size: few
CDR3: ASSSLVGQGKRRELF

V: TRBV19
J: TRBJ1-1
size: NA
CDR3: ASSRQGLNTEAF

V: TRBV4-2
J: TRBJ2-4
size: once
CDR3: ASSQGLGGGNIQY

V: TRBV10-2
J: TRBJ2-5
size: NA
CDR3: ASSEGTGAWETQY

V: TRBV5-5
J: TRBJ2-7
size: NA
CDR3: ASRAGTYEQY

V: TRBV29-1
J: TRBJ2-3
size: few
CDR3: SGRGLFGADTQY

V: TRBV28
J: TRBJ1-1
size: NA
CDR3: ASGAGGTEAF

V: TRBV7-2
J: TRBJ1-2
size: NA
CDR3: ASRDRTFYGYT

V: TRBV9
J: TRBJ1-1
size: NA
CDR3: ASSVGGGLNTEAF

V: TRBV9
J: TRBJ2-1
size: NA
CDR3: ASSAAGTGNNEQF

V: TRBV30
J: TRBJ2-7
size: NA
CDR3: AWRLTGSSYEQY

V: TRBV6-1
J: TRBJ1-1
size: NA
CDR3: ASSGTTLKEGRWETEAF

V: TRBV9
J: TRBJ2-1
size: NA
CDR3: ASSITSGRYGEQF

V: TRBV6-5
J: TRBJ2-7
size: NA
CDR3: ATWGLPSYEQY

V: TRBV11-3
J: TRBJ2-3
size: NA
CDR3: ASSLGHGSPNTDTQY

V: TRBV6-5
J: TRBJ2-4
size: NA
CDR3: ASSYSSALPYLQY

V: TRBV5-1
J: TRBJ1-4
size: NA
CDR3: ASSLGSGSTNEKLF